Listed below are T cell receptor beta chains from one sample, sequenced in a study of T cell responses to AZD1222 COVID-19 vaccine. Generated by immunoSEQ multiplex PCR, the TCRdb table keeps only in-frame clones and is missing some. The sample holds around 100,000 clones, 85% to 95% seen once. The sample was peripheral blood, taken on day 0 of AZD1222 vaccination. The receptors come from an adult in good health. CDR3s leave out the opening cysteine and the closing phenylalanine or tryptophan. Each record gives: V gene, J gene, CDR3 protein.

>TRBV28|TRBJ1-5
ASSQESNQPQH
>TRBV14|TRBJ2-1
ASSQDLWGRENNEQF
>TRBV3-1/TRBV3-2|TRBJ2-7
ASSQGGRAYEQY
>TRBV19|TRBJ1-5
ASSDRTPEGQPQH
>TRBV3-1/TRBV3-2|TRBJ2-2
ASSQDTTGTGELF
>TRBV11-2|TRBJ1-1
ASSLDGNTEAF
>TRBV2|TRBJ1-4
ASSDPGATNEKLF
>TRBV11-2|TRBJ2-1
ASSLAALSNEQF
>TRBV28|TRBJ1-2
ASSLDGNYGYT
>TRBV5-4|TRBJ2-3
ASSLGTGHTQY
>TRBV12-3/TRBV12-4|TRBJ2-7
ASSWTGTTPY
>TRBV5-4|TRBJ2-5
ASSLRVEGQETQY
>TRBV6-4|TRBJ2-2
ASSLAGSTGELF
>TRBV5-1|TRBJ2-1
ASSLARTISYNEQF
>TRBV5-1|TRBJ2-1
ASSLDVGGRNEQF
>TRBV27|TRBJ2-3
ASTSASGSQY
>TRBV28|TRBJ2-5
ASSTTARGFTQY
>TRBV5-1|TRBJ1-2
ASSLAPGNYGYT
>TRBV19|TRBJ2-1
ASTRPGRSNEQF
>TRBV10-1|TRBJ2-3
ASSPLPSYSSTDTQY
>TRBV4-2|TRBJ2-7
ASSQDAGEGSYEQY
>TRBV5-4|TRBJ1-2
ASSRDRGYGYT
>TRBV27|TRBJ2-7
ASRPGLEAYEQY